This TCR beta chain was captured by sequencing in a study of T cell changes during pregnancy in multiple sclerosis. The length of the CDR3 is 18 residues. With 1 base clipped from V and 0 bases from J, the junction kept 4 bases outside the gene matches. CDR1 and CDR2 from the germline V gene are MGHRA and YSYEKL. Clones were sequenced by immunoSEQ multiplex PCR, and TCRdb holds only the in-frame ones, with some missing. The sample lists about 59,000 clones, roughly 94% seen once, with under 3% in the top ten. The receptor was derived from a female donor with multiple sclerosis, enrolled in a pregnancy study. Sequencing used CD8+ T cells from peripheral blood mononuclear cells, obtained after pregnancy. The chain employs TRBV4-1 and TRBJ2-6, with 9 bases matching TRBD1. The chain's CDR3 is CASSQGTGVFSGANVLTF. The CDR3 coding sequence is TGCGCCAGCAGCCAAGGGACAGGGGTCTTCTCTGGGGCCAACGTCCTGACTTTC.